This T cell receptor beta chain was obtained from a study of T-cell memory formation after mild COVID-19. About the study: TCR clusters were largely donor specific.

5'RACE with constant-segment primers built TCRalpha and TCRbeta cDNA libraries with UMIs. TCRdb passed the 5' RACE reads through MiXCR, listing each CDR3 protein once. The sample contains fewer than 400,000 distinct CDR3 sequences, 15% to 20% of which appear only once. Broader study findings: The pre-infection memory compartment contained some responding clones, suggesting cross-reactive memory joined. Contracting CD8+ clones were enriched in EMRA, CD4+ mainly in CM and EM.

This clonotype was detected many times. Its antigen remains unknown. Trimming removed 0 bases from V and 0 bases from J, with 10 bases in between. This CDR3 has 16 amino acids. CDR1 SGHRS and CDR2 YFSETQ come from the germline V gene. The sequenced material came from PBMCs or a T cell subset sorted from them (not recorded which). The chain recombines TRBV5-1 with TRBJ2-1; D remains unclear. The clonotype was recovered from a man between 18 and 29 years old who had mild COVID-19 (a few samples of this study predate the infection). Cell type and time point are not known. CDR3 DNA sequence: TGCGCCAGCAGCTTGGAAGGCAGTGGCTCCTACAATGAGCAGTTCTTC. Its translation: CASSLEGSGSYNEQFF.